Here is one TCR beta chain with its context. Antigen specificity is unknown. The data were taken from a study of PD-1 blockade in mismatch repair-deficient tumors. The study, taken as a whole, reports: After pembrolizumab, tumor-resident clones rose rapidly, then generally contracted before radiologic responses.

The CDR3 totals 15 residues. Trimming stripped 2 bases from V and 8 bases from J, with 15 bases between. CDR1 MGHDK and CDR2 SYGVNS come from the germline V gene. Generated by immunoSEQ multiplex PCR, the TCRdb table keeps only in-frame clones and is missing some. There are tens of thousands of clones in the sample; over 70% occur only once, and over 7.5% lies in the top ten. This chain uses TRBV25-1 with TRBJ1-4; no firm D call. The receptor was derived from an adult with mismatch repair-deficient cancer. The sequencing used peripheral blood, collected roughly 21 weeks after starting pembrolizumab. The CDR3 reads CASSERASLGEKLFF. CDR3 coding DNA: TGTGCCAGCAGTGAACGCGCATCCCTGGGGGAAAAACTGTTTTTT.